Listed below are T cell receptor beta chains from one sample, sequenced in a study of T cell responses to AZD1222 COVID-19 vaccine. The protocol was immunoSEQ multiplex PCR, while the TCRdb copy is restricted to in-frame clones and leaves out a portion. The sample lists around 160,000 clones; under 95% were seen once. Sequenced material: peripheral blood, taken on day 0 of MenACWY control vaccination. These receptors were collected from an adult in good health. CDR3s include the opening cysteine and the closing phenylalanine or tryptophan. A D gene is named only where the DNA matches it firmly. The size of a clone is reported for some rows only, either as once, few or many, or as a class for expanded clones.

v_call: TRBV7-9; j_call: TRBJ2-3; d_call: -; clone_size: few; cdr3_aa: CASSFSPRADTQYF; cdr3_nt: TGTGCCAGCAGCTTTTCGCCCCGGGCAGATACGCAGTATTTT
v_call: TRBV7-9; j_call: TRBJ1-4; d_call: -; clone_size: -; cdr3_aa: CASSPRDTSGEKLFF; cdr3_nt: TGTGCCAGCAGCCCCAGGGACACCAGCGGGGAAAAACTGTTTTTT
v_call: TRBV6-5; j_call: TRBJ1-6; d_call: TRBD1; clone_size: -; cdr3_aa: CASSPTGAGDSPLHF; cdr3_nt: TGTGCCAGCAGTCCGACAGGGGCCGGAGATTCACCCCTCCACTTT
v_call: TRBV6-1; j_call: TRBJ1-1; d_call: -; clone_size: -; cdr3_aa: CASSEPGRDTEAFF; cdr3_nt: TGTGCCAGCAGTGAACCCGGACGCGACACTGAAGCTTTCTTT
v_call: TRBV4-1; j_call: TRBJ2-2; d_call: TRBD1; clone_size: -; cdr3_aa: CASSSPGQGTGELFF; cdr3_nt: TGCGCCAGCAGCTCACCGGGACAGGGCACCGGGGAGCTGTTTTTT
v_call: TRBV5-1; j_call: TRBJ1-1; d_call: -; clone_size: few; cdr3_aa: CASSWTTQEMNTEAFF; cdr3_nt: TGCGCCAGCAGCTGGACTACCCAGGAAATGAACACTGAAGCTTTCTTT
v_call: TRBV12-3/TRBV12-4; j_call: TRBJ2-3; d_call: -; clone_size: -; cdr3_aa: CASTIRVTDTQYF; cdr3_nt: TGTGCCAGCACCATAAGGGTGACAGATACGCAGTATTTT
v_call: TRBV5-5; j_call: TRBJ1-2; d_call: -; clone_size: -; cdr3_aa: CASSVDIRANYGYTF; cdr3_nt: TGTGCCAGCAGCGTCGACATCCGAGCTAACTATGGCTACACCTTC
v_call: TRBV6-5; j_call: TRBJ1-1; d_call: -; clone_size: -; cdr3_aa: CASSYSRPMGTEAFF; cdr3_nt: TGTGCCAGCAGTTACTCGAGGCCCATGGGCACTGAAGCTTTCTTT
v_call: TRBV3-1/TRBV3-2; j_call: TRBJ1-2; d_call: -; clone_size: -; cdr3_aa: CASSQDLRGRENGYTF; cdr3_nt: TGTGCCAGCAGCCAAGATCTCAGGGGTCGTGAAAATGGCTACACCTTC
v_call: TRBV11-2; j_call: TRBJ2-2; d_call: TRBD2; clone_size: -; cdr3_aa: CASSRTGLAGDKAGELFF; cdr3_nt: TGTGCCAGCAGCCGGACCGGACTAGCGGGAGATAAGGCCGGGGAGCTGTTTTTT
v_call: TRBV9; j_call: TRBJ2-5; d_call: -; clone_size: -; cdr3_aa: CASSQGRGQETQYF; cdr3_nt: TGTGCCAGCAGCCAAGGACGGGGCCAAGAGACCCAGTACTTC
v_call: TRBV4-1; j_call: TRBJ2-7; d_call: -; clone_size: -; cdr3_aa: CASSQDGGLEQYF; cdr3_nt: TGCGCCAGCAGCCAAGATGGGGGGCTCGAGCAGTACTTC
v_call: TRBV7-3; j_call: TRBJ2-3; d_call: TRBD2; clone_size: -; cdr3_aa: CASSLNGGGFSTDTQYF; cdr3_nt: TGTGCCAGCAGCTTAAATGGCGGGGGGTTTAGCACAGATACGCAGTATTTT
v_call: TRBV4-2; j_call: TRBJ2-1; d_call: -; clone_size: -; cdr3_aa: CATGTRYNEQFF; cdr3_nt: TGTGCCACCGGCACGCGCTACAATGAGCAGTTCTTC
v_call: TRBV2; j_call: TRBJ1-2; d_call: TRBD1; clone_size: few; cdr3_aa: CASRPDRDYGYTF; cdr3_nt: TGTGCCAGCAGGCCAGACAGGGACTATGGCTACACCTTC
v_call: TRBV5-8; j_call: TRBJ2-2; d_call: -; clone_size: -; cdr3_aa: CASSLAQGNTGELFF; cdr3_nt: TGTGCCAGCAGCTTGGCGCAGGGGAACACCGGGGAGCTGTTTTTT
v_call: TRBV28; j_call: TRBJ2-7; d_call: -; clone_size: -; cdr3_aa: CASSHREPYEQYF; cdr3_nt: TGTGCCAGCAGCCACAGGGAACCCTACGAGCAGTACTTC
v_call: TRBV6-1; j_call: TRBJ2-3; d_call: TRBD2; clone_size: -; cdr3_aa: CASSVAGVTDTQYF; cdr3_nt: TGTGCCAGCAGTGTAGCGGGGGTCACAGATACGCAGTATTTT
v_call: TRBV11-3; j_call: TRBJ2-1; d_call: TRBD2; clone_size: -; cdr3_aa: CASSRLAGGYNEQFF; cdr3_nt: TGTGCCAGCAGCAGACTAGCGGGGGGGTACAATGAGCAGTTCTTC
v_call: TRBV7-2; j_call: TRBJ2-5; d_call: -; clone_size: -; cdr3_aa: CASSLSVAPETQYF; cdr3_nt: TGTGCCAGCAGCTTATCTGTGGCACCGGAGACCCAGTACTTC
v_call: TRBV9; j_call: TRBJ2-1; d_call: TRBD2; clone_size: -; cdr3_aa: CASSVGLAAYNEQFF; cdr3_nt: TGTGCCAGCAGCGTAGGACTAGCGGCCTACAATGAGCAGTTCTTC
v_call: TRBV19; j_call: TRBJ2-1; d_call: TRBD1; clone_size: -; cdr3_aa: CASRRTGDEQFF; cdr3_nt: TGTGCCAGTAGAAGGACAGGGGATGAGCAGTTCTTC
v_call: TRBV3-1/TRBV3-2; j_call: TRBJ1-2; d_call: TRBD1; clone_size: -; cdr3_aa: CASSRPGQTSNYGYTF; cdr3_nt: TGTGCCAGCAGCCGACCGGGACAGACGTCTAACTATGGCTACACCTTC
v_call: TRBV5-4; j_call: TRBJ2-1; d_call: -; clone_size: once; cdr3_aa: CASSLVTSGYNEQFF; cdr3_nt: TGTGCCAGCAGCTTGGTGACAAGCGGATACAATGAGCAGTTCTTC
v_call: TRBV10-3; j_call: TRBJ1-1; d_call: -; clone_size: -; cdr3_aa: CAISESGKTEAFF; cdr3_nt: TGTGCCATCAGTGAGTCGGGCAAGACTGAAGCTTTCTTT
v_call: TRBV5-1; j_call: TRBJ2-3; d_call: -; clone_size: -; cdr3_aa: CASSLTSGGTDTQYF; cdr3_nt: TGCGCCAGCAGTTTGACCTCAGGGGGGACAGATACGCAGTATTTT
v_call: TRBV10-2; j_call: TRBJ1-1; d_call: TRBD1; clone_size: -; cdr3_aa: CASGGQAFLMNTEAFF; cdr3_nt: TGCGCCAGCGGAGGACAGGCCTTCCTCATGAACACTGAAGCTTTCTTT
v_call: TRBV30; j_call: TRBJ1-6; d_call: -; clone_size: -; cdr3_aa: CACQTEDFADSPLHF; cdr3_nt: TGTGCCTGCCAGACCGAGGACTTCGCCGATTCACCCCTCCACTTT
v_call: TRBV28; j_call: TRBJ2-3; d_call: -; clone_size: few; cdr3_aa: CASSLSGITDTQYF; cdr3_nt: TGTGCCAGCAGTTTAAGTGGGATCACAGATACGCAGTATTTT
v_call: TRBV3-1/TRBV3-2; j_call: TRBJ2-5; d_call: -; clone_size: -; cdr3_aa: CASSQLRDQGTQYF; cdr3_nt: TGTGCCAGCAGCCAACTACGGGACCAAGGGACCCAGTACTTC
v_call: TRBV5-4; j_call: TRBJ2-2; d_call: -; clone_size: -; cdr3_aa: CASSPRAPTANTGELFF; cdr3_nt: TGTGCCAGCAGCCCCAGAGCCCCAACAGCGAACACCGGGGAGCTGTTTTTT
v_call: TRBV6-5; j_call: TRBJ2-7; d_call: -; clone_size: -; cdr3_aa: CASSRTAFYEQYF; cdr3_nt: TGTGCCAGCAGCAGGACTGCTTTCTACGAGCAGTACTTC
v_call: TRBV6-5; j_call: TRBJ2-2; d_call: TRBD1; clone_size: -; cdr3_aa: CASRPPPGQGGELFF; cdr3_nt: TGTGCCAGCAGACCCCCACCGGGACAGGGGGGGGAGCTGTTTTTT
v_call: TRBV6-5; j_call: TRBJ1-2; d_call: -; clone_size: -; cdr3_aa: CASSTRDYGYTF; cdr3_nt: TGTGCCTCTTCGACCAGGGACTATGGCTACACCTTC
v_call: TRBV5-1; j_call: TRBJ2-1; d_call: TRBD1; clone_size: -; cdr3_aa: CASSLGDRGGEQFF; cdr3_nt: TGCGCCAGCAGCTTGGGGGACAGGGGCGGAGAGCAGTTCTTC
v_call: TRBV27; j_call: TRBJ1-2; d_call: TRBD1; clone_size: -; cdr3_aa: CASRGQGRTAGYTF; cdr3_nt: TGTGCCAGCAGGGGACAGGGGAGGACCGCTGGCTACACCTTC
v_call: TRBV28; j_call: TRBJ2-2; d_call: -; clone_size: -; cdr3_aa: CASSLAGTNTGELFF; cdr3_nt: TGTGCCAGCAGTTTAGCCGGTACGAACACCGGGGAGCTGTTTTTT
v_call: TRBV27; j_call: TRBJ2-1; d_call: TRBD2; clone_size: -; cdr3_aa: CASSPPGLAGGPALYNEQFF; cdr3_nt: TGTGCCAGCAGTCCCCCAGGACTAGCGGGAGGGCCCGCACTATACAATGAGCAGTTCTTC
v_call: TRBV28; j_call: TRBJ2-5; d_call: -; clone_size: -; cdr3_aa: CASSWGAGVGLETQYF; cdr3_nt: TGTGCCAGCAGCTGGGGGGCGGGAGTTGGTCTAGAGACCCAGTACTTC
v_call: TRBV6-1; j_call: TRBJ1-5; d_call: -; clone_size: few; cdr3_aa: CASSDGVTQPQHF; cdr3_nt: TGTGCCAGCAGTGACGGGGTAACGCAGCCCCAGCATTTT
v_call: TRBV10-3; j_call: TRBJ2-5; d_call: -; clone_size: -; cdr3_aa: CAISEFPGEGTQYF; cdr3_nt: TGTGCCATCAGTGAGTTTCCAGGGGAAGGGACCCAGTACTTC
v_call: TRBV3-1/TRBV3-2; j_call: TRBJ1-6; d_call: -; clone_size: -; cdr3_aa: CASSQPFDSPLHF; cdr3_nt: TGTGCCAGCAGCCAACCCTTTGATTCACCCCTCCACTTT
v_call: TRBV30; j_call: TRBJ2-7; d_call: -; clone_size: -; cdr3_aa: CAWSVRGYEQYF; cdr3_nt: TGTGCCTGGAGTGTACGGGGCTACGAGCAGTACTTC
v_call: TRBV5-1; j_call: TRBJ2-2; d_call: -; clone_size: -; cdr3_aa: CASKIGRRDTGELFF; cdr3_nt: TGCGCCAGCAAAATTGGCAGGAGAGACACCGGGGAGCTGTTTTTT
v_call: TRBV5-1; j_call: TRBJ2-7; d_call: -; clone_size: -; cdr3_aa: CASSLAQGIGSYEQYF; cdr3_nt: TGCGCCAGCAGCTTGGCGCAGGGGATAGGGTCCTACGAGCAGTACTTC
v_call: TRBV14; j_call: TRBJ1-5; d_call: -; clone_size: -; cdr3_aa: CASSQGDSNQPQHF; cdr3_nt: TGTGCCAGCAGCCAAGGGGACAGCAATCAGCCCCAGCATTTT
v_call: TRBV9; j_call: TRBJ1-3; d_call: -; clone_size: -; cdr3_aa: CASSSRPTGGNTIYF; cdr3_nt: TGTGCCAGCAGCTCCCGGCCTACGGGTGGGAACACCATATATTTT